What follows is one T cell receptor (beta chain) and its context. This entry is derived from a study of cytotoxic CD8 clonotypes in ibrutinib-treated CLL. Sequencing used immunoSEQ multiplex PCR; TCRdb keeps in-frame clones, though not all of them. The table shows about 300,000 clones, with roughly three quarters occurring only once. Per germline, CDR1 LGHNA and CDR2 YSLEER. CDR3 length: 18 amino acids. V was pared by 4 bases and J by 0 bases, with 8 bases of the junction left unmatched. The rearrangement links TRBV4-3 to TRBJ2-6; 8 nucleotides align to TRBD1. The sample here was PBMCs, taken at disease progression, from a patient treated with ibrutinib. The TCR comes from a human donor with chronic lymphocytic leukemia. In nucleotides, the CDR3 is TGCGCCAGCAGCCCATACAGGGGGAGTCCCTCTGGGGCCAACGTCCTGACTTTC. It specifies CASSPYRGSPSGANVLTF.